Described below is a single T cell receptor (beta chain) sequence and its context. Antigen: not known. The germline CDR1 and CDR2 sequences are MGHRA and YSYEKL. The ends lost 1 base at V and 6 bases at J; junction bases unmatched: 9. The CDR3 spans 17 residues. This sample stems from a study of cytomegalovirus exposure and HLA in healthy donors. The study ran its PCR with 60 Vbeta and 13 Jbeta primers. Clones were read by immunoSEQ multiplex PCR, and TCRdb kept only the in-frame ones, dropping some. Of over 150,000 clones detected, approximately 84% appear once; the ten largest clones hold 2.5% to 3.5%. Study-level results: V- and J-gene trimming in TCR beta was tied to a missense DCLRE1C variant by an analysis performed later.

The sequence was collected from a woman aged 45-65 years in good health and CMV-seropositive. The sequencing sample was made of PBMCs. V gene TRBV4-1 combines with J gene TRBJ2-1; 10 bases line up with TRBD2. As DNA, the CDR3 is TGCGCCAGCAGCCAAGGTCGGGGCAGGACTAGCGGCAATGAGCAGTTCTTC. This translates into CASSQGRGRTSGNEQFF.